The table lists the clone carrying this T cell receptor beta chain with a count of one. These data come from a study of blood T cell repertoires in COVID-19. Whole-study context: Donors in the United States, Italy and Spain gave samples during acute or convalescent COVID-19. From T cells, B-cell-depleted T cells, or PBMCs came the material, which was cDNA or gDNA.

Authors' methods: How many nucleated cells were present was estimated from reference gene primer amplification. Some clones are missing from TCRdb's copy, which holds only in-frame ones; the method was immunoSEQ multiplex PCR. Clone size and the V and J calls come from that table; the DNA yielded D and trimming. This sample has 100,000 or so clones, with 86% found just once. CDR3 length equals 15 residues. Germline CDR1 is SGHRS and CDR2 is YFSETQ. The V gene end was trimmed by 0 bases and the J gene end by 7 bases; junction bases not matched to a gene: 7. Sequencing was performed on peripheral blood. The J gene is TRBJ1-5, the V gene TRBV5-1; 7 bases fit TRBD1. The sequence was collected from a man aged 60 to 75 with acute or convalescent COVID-19. The CDR3 DNA reads TGCGCCAGCAGCTTGGAAGGGGGCGCGGAACAGCCCCAGCATTTT. This codes for CASSLEGGAEQPQHF.